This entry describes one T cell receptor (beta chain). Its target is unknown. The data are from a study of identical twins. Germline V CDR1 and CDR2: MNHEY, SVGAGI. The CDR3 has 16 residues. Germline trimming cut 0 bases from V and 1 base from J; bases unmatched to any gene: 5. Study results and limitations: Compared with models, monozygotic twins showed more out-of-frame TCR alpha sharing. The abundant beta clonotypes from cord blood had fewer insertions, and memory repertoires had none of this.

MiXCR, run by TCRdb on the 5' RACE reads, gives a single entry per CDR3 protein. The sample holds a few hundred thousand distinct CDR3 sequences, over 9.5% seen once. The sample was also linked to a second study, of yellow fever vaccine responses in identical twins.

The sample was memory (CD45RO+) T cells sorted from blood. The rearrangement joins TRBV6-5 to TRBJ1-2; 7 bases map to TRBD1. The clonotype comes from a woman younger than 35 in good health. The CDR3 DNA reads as TGTGCCAGCAGTTACTCAGGCAGGGGGTATAACTATGGCTACACCTTC. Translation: CASSYSGRGYNYGYTF.